This TCR beta chain was identified in a study of response to subunit inactivated influenza vaccine. Germline V gives CDR1 SGHTA, CDR2 FQGNSA. The ends were cut back, 5 bases at V and 4 bases at J, with 15 bases in the middle. CDR3 length: 14 residues. To note about this clonotype: Antigen unknown.

TCRdb recomputed calls from the RT-PCR reads with MiXCR, one row per CDR3 protein. In the table there are hundreds of thousands of distinct CDR3 sequences, roughly 13% of which are singletons. Study-wide results and limits: Authors suggested few new T cells are recruited by each seasonal influenza vaccination.

The sequences come from PBMCs from blood, collected about 40 days after vaccination. The V and J genes are TRBV7-2 and TRBJ2-7; tentatively, D is TRBD1 or TRBD2 (7 bases each). The receptor's source is a man aged 45 to 65 who received an inactivated influenza vaccine. CDR3 nucleotides: TGTGCCAGCAGCGCCCAGGGGGGGCTGTACGAGCAGTACTTC. Translating it yields CASSAQGGLYEQYF.